The 19 T cell receptor beta chains presented below share a single source sample, sequenced in a study of cytomegalovirus exposure and HLA in healthy donors. PCR amplification relied on 60 Vbeta primers (plus 13 Jbeta primers). TCRdb's table, derived via immunoSEQ multiplex PCR, lists solely in-frame clones and lacks some. Of some 150,000 clones listed, roughly 83% are singletons. The sample taken for sequencing was PBMCs. These receptors came from a woman aged 18-30 years in good health and CMV-seronegative.

The rearrangement uses TRBV11-3 and TRBJ2-1; unclear D gene. Trimming removed 1 base from V and 7 bases from J, with 8 bases in between. CDR3 size: 13 residues. CDR1 is SGHNT, CDR2 YENEEA, per germline. CDR3 nucleotides: TGTGCCAGCAGCTTAGGTGGCTGGAATGAGCAGTTCTTC. Translating gives CASSLGGWNEQFF.

The V and J genes are TRBV12-5 and TRBJ2-5, with TRBD2 identical over 15 bases. The CDR3 has 18 amino acids. Germline CDR1 and CDR2: LGHNT and FRNRAP. J was trimmed by 6 bases and V by 4 bases; bases with no gene match: 12. CDR3 in DNA: TGTGCTAGTGGTTCCTGGACTAGCGGGGGGGCCTGGGGAAAGACCCAGTACTTC. As protein: CASGSWTSGGAWGKTQYF.

This sequence joins TRBV19 and TRBJ1-5; 9 nucleotides line up with TRBD1. The CDR3 contains 16 residues. Unmatched junction bases numbered 6, after V lost 6 bases and J lost 0 bases. In germline, CDR1 is LNHDA, CDR2 SQIVND (reference sequence). The CDR3 sequence: CASRHGQGISNQPQHF. The DNA for the CDR3 is TGTGCCAGTAGGCATGGACAGGGGATTAGCAATCAGCCCCAGCATTTT.

V and J are TRBV2 and TRBJ2-2; D possibly corresponds to TRBD2 (5 bases). CDR1 SNHLY and CDR2 FYNNEI come from the germline V gene. This CDR3 contains 15 residues. V dropped 7 bases and J dropped 4 bases, with 16 bases sitting between them. The CDR3 protein is CASMAGSVVTGELFF. The CDR3 nucleotides read TGTGCCAGCATGGCGGGCAGTGTGGTCACCGGGGAGCTGTTTTTT.

As regards this clone: Additional DNA sequences in this sample encode the identical CDR3. The chain joins TRBV6-5 to TRBJ1-4; D possibly corresponds to TRBD1 (5 bases). The CDR3 runs to 13 residues. V shed 0 bases and J shed 8 bases, with 7 bases lying between them. Looked up from germline, CDR1 is MNHEY and CDR2 is SVGAGI. The CDR3 nucleotides read TGTGCCAGCAGTTACTCGGGGGGGGAAAAACTGTTTTTT. It is translated as CASSYSGGEKLFF.

This chain uses TRBV30 with TRBJ2-3; 11 bases agree with TRBD1. Germline V gene sequence: CDR1 GTSNPN, CDR2 SVGIG (reference sequence). The CDR3 runs to 14 residues. The V gene end was trimmed by 1 base and the J gene end by 6 bases; junction bases not matched to a gene: 3. The CDR3 loop reads CAWSGGQGADTQYF. CDR3 DNA sequence: TGTGCCTGGAGTGGTGGACAGGGGGCCGATACGCAGTATTTT. Together with reference TRBV30 and TRBJ2-3, the CDR3 gives the full variable domain: SQTIHQWPATLVQPVGSPLSLECTVEGTSNPNLYWYRQAAGRGLQLLFYSVGIGQISSEVPQNLSASRPQDRQFILSSKKLLLSDSGFYLCAWSGGQGADTQYFGPGTRLTVL.

The gene calls are TRBV2 and TRBJ2-2, with 9 bases matching TRBD1. The germline V gene has CDR1 SNHLY and CDR2 FYNNEI. The CDR3 consists of 15 residues. V was clipped by 3 bases and J by 8 bases; unmatched bases: 7. The CDR3 nucleotides are TGTGCCAGCAGTGAGGGACAGGGACTAATTGGGGAGCTGTTTTTT. Its protein product is CASSEGQGLIGELFF.

The rearrangement links TRBV5-1 to TRBJ1-2; D possibly corresponds to TRBD1 (6 bases). With 4 bases removed from V and 6 bases from J, the gap between germline ends came to 13 bases. The CDR3 totals 13 residues. Germline CDR1 and CDR2: SGHRS and YFSETQ. CDR3 protein: CASSPSDSDGYTF. CDR3 coding DNA: TGCGCCAGCAGCCCGTCGGACAGTGATGGCTACACCTTC.

This sequence joins TRBV7-8 and TRBJ1-6, with no clear D. Germline CDR1 is SGHVS and CDR2 is FQNEAQ. CDR3 length: 14 residues. Trimming pared 3 bases from V and 6 bases from J, leaving 9 bases between. In DNA, the CDR3 is TGTGCCAGCAGCTTCGGTGTTTCTAATTCACCCCTCCACTTT. Translating it yields CASSFGVSNSPLHF.

The V and J genes are TRBV28 and TRBJ2-1; 10 nucleotides agree with TRBD1. The CDR3 runs to 14 residues. The J segment lost 8 bases and the V segment lost 6 bases, leaving 7 bases of the junction unmatched. Germline loops: CDR1 MDHEN, CDR2 SYDVKM. CDR3 in amino acids: CASSWDRGTDEQFF. As DNA, the CDR3 is TGTGCCAGCAGCTGGGACAGGGGAACGGATGAGCAGTTCTTC.

The CDR3 loop is CASSFRGEHEQYF. The CDR3 DNA follows: TGTGCCAGCAGCTTTCGGGGGGAACACGAGCAGTACTTC. This sequence joins TRBV7-8 and TRBJ2-7; 7 nucleotides line up with TRBD2. This CDR3 contains 13 residues. The ends lost 3 bases at V and 5 bases at J; junction bases unmatched: 4. Germline loops: CDR1 SGHVS, CDR2 FQNEAQ. Full variable domain (rest looked up from reference TRBV7-8 and TRBJ2-7): GAGVSQSPRYKVAKRGQDVALRCDPISGHVSLFWYQQALGQGPEFLTYFQNEAQLDKSGLPSDRFFAERPEGSVSTLKIQRTQQEDSAVYLCASSFRGEHEQYFGPGTRLTVT.

Turning to this clone: One end of the junction fails to match germline, which may point to a read error. The V and J genes are TRBV7-9 and TRBJ1-5; 7 bases match TRBD1. The length of the CDR3 is 15 residues. CDR1 and CDR2 from the germline V gene are SEHNR and FQNEAQ (reference sequence). The CDR3 spells CSSSSGQAFNQPQHF. DNA for the CDR3: TGTTCCAGCAGCTCCGGACAGGCGTTCAATCAGCCCCAGCATTTT.

The chain combines TRBV7-3 with TRBJ1-2, with no clear D. In germline, CDR1 is SGHTA, CDR2 FQGTGA. Trimming removed 1 base at V and 13 bases at J, with 13 bases between. This CDR3 is 12 amino acids long. CDR3 sequence (DNA): TGTGCCAGCAGCTTAATGAGGCGGAGCTTCACCTTC. Encoded protein: CASSLMRRSFTF.

This clone was detected once. The chain has TRBV5-5 and TRBJ1-2; 9 positions agree with TRBD1. This CDR3 is built from 19 residues. Per germline, CDR1 SGHKS and CDR2 YYEKEE (reference sequence). V lost 3 bases and J lost 0; bases outside the gene matches: 15. CDR3 in amino acids: CASSSLRQDRGSPNYGYTF. The CDR3 DNA reads TGTGCCAGCAGCTCCCTACGCCAGGACAGGGGCAGCCCTAACTATGGCTACACCTTC.

CDR3 DNA sequence: TGTGCCAGCAGCTCAGGGGGAAGTGCTGAAGCTTTCTTT. It yields the protein CASSSGGSAEAFF. V usage is TRBV21-1 and J usage is TRBJ1-1; TRBD1 is the table's D call, not checked against the DNA. TRBV21-1 is listed as a pseudogene. This CDR3 contains 13 residues.

V usage is TRBV7-9 and J usage is TRBJ2-5; 11 bases fit TRBD1. CDR1 is SEHNR and CDR2 is FQNEAQ in the germline V gene (reference sequence). Trimming cost V 4 bases and J 0 bases; bases outside gene matches: 10. The CDR3 runs 18 residues. The CDR3 loop is CASSSPERDRGYQETQYF. CDR3 DNA sequence: TGTGCCAGCAGCTCTCCCGAACGGGACAGGGGGTACCAAGAGACCCAGTACTTC.

The V gene is TRBV18, the J gene TRBJ1-4, with 8 bases that match TRBD1. There are 15 residues in the CDR3. Unmatched junction bases numbered 6, after V lost 2 bases and J lost 7 bases. The germline gives CDR1 KGHSH, CDR2 LQKENI. The CDR3 nucleotides read TGTGCCAGCTCACCATCCACAGGGGGAGGTGAAAAACTGTTTTTT. This encodes CASSPSTGGGEKLFF.

This chain connects TRBV6-6 to TRBJ2-7; 9 nucleotides line up with TRBD1. The CDR3 is 16 residues long. Trimming took 6 bases from V and 2 from J; bases not matched to a gene: 11. Germline V CDR1 and CDR2: MNHNY, SVGAGI (reference sequence). CDR3 amino acids: CASRPDAGTGPYEQYF. In DNA, the CDR3 is TGTGCCAGCAGACCTGACGCCGGGACAGGGCCCTACGAGCAGTACTTC.

The chain carries TRBV7-6 and TRBJ1-1; D possibly corresponds to TRBD1 (6 bases). Germline lookup yields CDR1 SGHVS and CDR2 FNYEAQ. V was shortened by 4 bases and J by 1 base, with 16 bases between the two germline ends. This CDR3 has 16 amino acids. CDR3 loop: CASSSTNRVGNTEAFF. DNA of the CDR3: TGTGCCAGCAGCTCCACTAACAGGGTAGGGAACACTGAAGCTTTCTTT.